The 4 T cell receptor beta chains below come from one sample, sequenced in a study of CD8 T cells in ankylosing spondylitis. General observations from the study: Among TCR beta sequences, a motif of several highly homologous variants appeared characteristic of ankylosing spondylitis blood.

TCRdb passed the 5' RACE reads through MiXCR, listing each CDR3 protein once. Among around 770,000 distinct CDR3 sequences listed, roughly 10% were seen once. These receptors' targets are unknown. The source material was blood, either unsorted or a sorted T cell fraction (not recorded which). Receptor source: a male donor with ankylosing spondylitis.

In its sample, this clonotype was seen many times. The genes are TRBV5-1 and TRBJ1-2, with TRBD1 as a possible D gene (5 bases). V was cut by 0 bases and J by 2 bases, with 5 bases left in between. CDR3 length: 13 residues. The V gene's germline CDR1 is SGHRS and CDR2 YFSETQ. The CDR3 here is CASSLGQNYGYTF. CDR3 nucleotide sequence: TGCGCCAGCAGCTTGGGACAGAACTATGGCTACACCTTC.

This clonotype was observed a few times. The chain uses TRBV11-3 and TRBJ2-1; no clear D. Trimming cost V 5 bases and J 8 bases, with 10 bases left between them. The CDR3 contains 12 residues. Per the germline V gene, CDR1 is SGHNT and CDR2 is YENEEA. The CDR3: CASSHAADEQFF. The DNA for the CDR3 is TGTGCCAGCAGCCATGCCGCCGATGAGCAGTTCTTC.

The rearrangement uses TRBV4-2 and TRBJ1-1; D is unclear. The CDR3 length is 15 residues. The germline V gene encodes CDR1 LGHNA and CDR2 YNFKEQ. The V end lost 1 base, the J end lost 4 bases, and 13 bases lay between the germline ends. CDR3 loop: CASSQAGPQSTEAFF. The CDR3 nucleotides are TGTGCCAGCAGCCAAGCGGGCCCTCAGAGCACTGAAGCTTTCTTT.

V gene TRBV10-3 combines with J gene TRBJ2-7; D remains ambiguous. CDR1 ENHRY and CDR2 SYGVKD come from the germline V gene. The CDR3 has 12 residues. Trimming cost V 6 bases and J 4 bases, with 10 bases left between them. The CDR3 DNA reads as TGTGCCATCAGCTTCACGGGTTACGAGCAGTACTTC. This codes for CAISFTGYEQYF.